One sample yielded the 10 T cell receptor beta chains listed below, sequenced in a study of blood T cell repertoires in COVID-19. Generated by immunoSEQ multiplex PCR, the TCRdb table keeps only in-frame clones and is missing some. The table records 250,000 to 300,000 clones, 80% to 90% of them present only once. The sequencing input was PBMCs or T cells enriched from blood (not recorded which). These receptors came from a woman aged 45 to 65 who had recovered from COVID-19.

The chain uses TRBV6-6 and TRBJ2-7, with 11 bases identical to TRBD2. CDR1 and CDR2 from the germline V gene are MNHNY and SVGAGI (reference sequence). The trim removed 7 bases at V and 4 bases at J, leaving 3 bases unmatched. There are 13 residues in the CDR3. CDR3 in DNA: TGTGCCAGCAACCTAGCGGGAGGTTACGAGCAGTACTTC. Protein sequence: CASNLAGGYEQYF.

V gene TRBV5-1 combines with J gene TRBJ1-4; the D gene is possibly TRBD1 (6 bases). Trimming took off 2 bases at V and 8 bases at J, with 16 bases between the two ends. Germline V gene sequence: CDR1 SGHRS, CDR2 YFSETQ. The CDR3 covers 15 residues. CDR3 amino acids: CASSLLGTPQEKLFF. The CDR3 DNA is TGCGCCAGCAGCTTACTCGGGACACCACAAGAAAAACTGTTTTTT.

This clone came up once. The rearrangement joins TRBV2 to TRBJ2-3, with TRBD2 matching over 11 bases. CDR1 is SNHLY, CDR2 FYNNEI, per germline. The CDR3 runs to 14 residues. Trimming took 7 bases from V and 9 from J; bases not matched to a gene: 9. CDR3 sequence: CASKTTSGGQTQYF. The CDR3 DNA reads TGTGCCAGCAAGACCACTAGCGGGGGTCAGACGCAGTATTTT.

V and J are TRBV27 and TRBJ2-5; 8 nucleotides agree with TRBD1. CDR3 length: 15 residues. V shed 7 bases and J 6 bases; nucleotides not matched to a gene: 13. CDR1 is MNHEY and CDR2 is SMNVEV in the germline V gene (reference sequence). The CDR3 is CASTRTGQGEQTQYF. CDR3 DNA: TGTGCCAGCACTAGAACCGGACAGGGTGAACAGACCCAGTACTTC.

V is TRBV19 and J is TRBJ2-3; D is possibly TRBD2 (6 bases). CDR1 and CDR2 from the germline V gene are LNHDA and SQIVND (reference sequence). CDR3 length: 15 amino acids. The V and J ends lost 3 bases and 0 bases respectively, with 10 bases between them. CDR3 protein: CASSISGPSTDTQYF. The CDR3 DNA sequence: TGTGCCAGTAGTATTAGCGGTCCTAGCACAGATACGCAGTATTTT.

The V call is TRBV28, the J call TRBJ2-3; the D gene is possibly TRBD1 (6 bases). Germline CDR1 reads MDHEN; CDR2 reads SYDVKM. CDR3 length: 14 residues. The germline V and J ends were trimmed by 8 bases and 8 bases, with 20 bases remaining between them. The CDR3 loop is CASGYGSQGGTQYF. In nucleotides, the CDR3 is TGTGCCAGCGGATACGGGTCCCAAGGGGGTACGCAGTATTTT.

The V call is TRBV27, the J call TRBJ2-7, with TRBD2 identical over 10 bases. Per the germline V gene, CDR1 is MNHEY and CDR2 is SMNVEV (reference sequence). The CDR3 has 15 residues. J was trimmed by 4 bases and V by 5 bases; bases with no gene match: 8. CDR3 protein: CASSQWTSGPYEQYF. In DNA form, the CDR3 reads TGTGCCAGCAGTCAATGGACTAGCGGCCCTTACGAGCAGTACTTC.

The V call is TRBV3-1 (or the pseudogene TRBV3-2), the J call TRBJ2-1, with a weak D call TRBD2 (5 bases). The CDR3 has 15 amino acids. Germline V lookup: CDR1 LGHDT, CDR2 YNNKEL (reference sequence). The ends were cut back, 1 base at V and 4 bases at J, with 11 bases in the middle. The CDR3, as DNA: TGTGCCAGCAGCCAAGGGGAGACTACTTACAATGAGCAGTTCTTC. The encoded protein is CASSQGETTYNEQFF.

This clone was found a few times. CDR3 sequence: CASSGGTGGEKLFF. For the CDR3, the DNA is TGTGCCAGCAGTGGTGGGACAGGGGGGGAAAAACTGTTTTTT. The chain employs TRBV2 and TRBJ1-4, with 11 nucleotides matching TRBD1. The CDR3 runs 14 residues. The V and J ends lost 4 bases and 8 bases, in that order; junction bases with no gene match: 3. The germline V gene encodes CDR1 SNHLY and CDR2 FYNNEI.

The CDR3 loop reads CASRSGVTGISYEQYF. The CDR3 nucleotides are TGTGCCAGCAGGTCGGGAGTGACAGGGATTTCCTACGAGCAGTACTTC. The chain recombines TRBV5-6 with TRBJ2-7, with D possibly TRBD1 on 7 matching bases. Trimming stripped 5 bases from V and 1 base from J, with 19 bases between. Germline loops: CDR1 SGHDT, CDR2 YYEEEE. CDR3 length: 16 amino acids.